Listed below are T cell receptor beta chains from one sample, sequenced in a study of T cell responses to AZD1222 COVID-19 vaccine. Using immunoSEQ multiplex PCR, the repertoire was profiled, and TCRdb retains in-frame clones only, with some absent. The sample holds about 73,000 clones, approximately 90% seen once. Sample: peripheral blood, taken on day 0 of AZD1222 vaccination. All receptors come from an adult in good health. Each CDR3 is given with its conserved first and last residue. D genes are given only for firm matches. Clone size is stated in some rows and not others, as once, few, many or a class when expanded.

v_call,j_call,d_call,clone_size,cdr3_nt,cdr3_aa
TRBV7-9,TRBJ2-2,.,.,TGTGCCAGCAGCGGGCCCGGGGAGCTGTTTTTT,CASSGPGELFF
TRBV5-8,TRBJ2-7,.,.,TGTGCCAGCAGCTTTTTCCGAGGGAACTACGAGCAGTACTTC,CASSFFRGNYEQYF
TRBV28,TRBJ1-2,TRBD1,.,TGTGCCAGCAGAACGGACAGGGGGAACTATGGCTACACCTTC,CASRTDRGNYGYTF
TRBV5-6,TRBJ2-2,TRBD1,.,TGTGCCAGCAGCTGGCACCTGACAGGGGGCAACACCGGGGAGCTGTTTTTT,CASSWHLTGGNTGELFF
TRBV5-1,TRBJ2-7,TRBD1,.,TGCGCCAGCAGCACGGGACAGGGGGCGTTCACGGAGCAGTACTTC,CASSTGQGAFTEQYF
TRBV5-1,TRBJ1-2,.,.,TGCGCCAGCAGCTTGGATGGGGTCTATGGCTACACCTTC,CASSLDGVYGYTF
TRBV6-5,TRBJ2-7,TRBD2,.,TGTGCCAGCAGTTTTCGGGGGACTACCTATCCCTACGAGCAGTACTTC,CASSFRGTTYPYEQYF
TRBV4-2,TRBJ1-2,TRBD1,.,TGTGCCAGCAGCCAAGTTGACGGGACAGGTTATGGCTACACCTTC,CASSQVDGTGYGYTF
TRBV5-1,TRBJ2-7,.,few,TGCGCCAGCAGCCCGAGCTCCTACGAGCAGTACTTC,CASSPSSYEQYF
TRBV5-5,TRBJ1-3,.,.,TGTGCCAGCAGCTTGTATGACTCTGGAAACACCATATATTTT,CASSLYDSGNTIYF
TRBV19,TRBJ1-2,.,.,TGTGCCAGTAGTATAGGGACAGACTATGGCTACACCTTC,CASSIGTDYGYTF
TRBV7-3,TRBJ2-1,.,.,TGTGCCAGCAGCTTTGTAGGGGATTTAGATGAGCAGTTCTTC,CASSFVGDLDEQFF
TRBV30,TRBJ2-5,TRBD1,.,TGTGCCGGGGACAGGTTACGGGAGACCCAGTACTTC,CAGDRLRETQYF
TRBV4-3,TRBJ1-6,.,.,TGCGCCAGCAGCCAAGTTTCTGATTCACCCCTCCACTTT,CASSQVSDSPLHF
TRBV2,TRBJ2-2,.,.,TGTGCCAGCAGTGAAGAGAACACCGGGGAGCTGTTTTTT,CASSEENTGELFF
TRBV6-6,TRBJ2-7,.,.,TGTGCCAGCAGTTTCAAGACGGACAGCTCCTACGAGCAGTACTTC,CASSFKTDSSYEQYF
TRBV19,TRBJ1-5,.,.,TGTGCCAGTGGGGCCGGGGCGCATAGCAATCAGCCCCAGCATTTT,CASGAGAHSNQPQHF
TRBV5-1,TRBJ2-3,.,once,TGCGCCAGCCGTGCGGCGCTTAGCACAGATACGCAGTATTTT,CASRAALSTDTQYF
TRBV28,TRBJ2-7,.,.,TGTGCCAGCAGTCCGGCATCTGCTAGCTCCTACGAGCAGTACTTC,CASSPASASSYEQYF
TRBV4-2,TRBJ2-2,TRBD2,.,TGTGCCAGCAGCCAACTTACTAGCGGGAGGCCCGCCGGGGAGCTGTTTTTT,CASSQLTSGRPAGELFF
TRBV5-1,TRBJ1-6,.,.,TGCGCCAGCAGCTTGGTGGGATCCTATAATTCACCCCTCCACTTT,CASSLVGSYNSPLHF
TRBV15,TRBJ1-3,.,.,TGTGCCACCAGCAGAGATCTCCTCGGAGGGGCAGATGGAAACACCATATATTTT,CATSRDLLGGADGNTIYF
TRBV18,TRBJ2-1,TRBD1,.,TGTGCCAGCTCCCGTGACAGGGTTGGACGGAATGAGCAGTTCTTC,CASSRDRVGRNEQFF
TRBV3-1/TRBV3-2,TRBJ2-7,TRBD2,.,TGTGCCAGCAGCCAAGGGCCGGGGCTAGCGGGAGGCTACGAGCAGTACTTC,CASSQGPGLAGGYEQYF